These 28 T cell receptor beta chains came from one sample sequenced in a study of beta chain features in type 1 diabetes. General study points: Researchers report that Type 1 diabetes patients had moderately but significantly shorter TCRB CDR3s across all four CD4+ subsets.

Their target antigens are unknown. Of the isolated RNA, all was reverse transcribed, and so the sequenced material was expressed TCRB transcripts. Sequenced by immunoSEQ multiplex PCR; TCRdb stores in-frame clones only, minus some. The table includes some 190,000 clones, 7.8% detected once. Material: central memory CD4+ T cells from blood. These receptors were obtained from a woman between 40 and 50 years old with type 1 diabetes.

This chain connects TRBV5-6 to TRBJ2-3; no definite D call. The CDR3 is 13 residues long. Trimming cost V 5 bases and J 1 base, with 8 bases left between them. Germline V gene data show CDR1 as SGHDT and CDR2 as YYEEEE. DNA of the CDR3: TGTGCCAGCAGTTCCCAGGGCACAGATACGCAGTATTTT. It translates to CASSSQGTDTQYF. Full variable domain (remainder filled in from reference TRBV5-6 and TRBJ2-3): DAGVTQSPTHLIKTRGQQVTLRCSPKSGHDTVSWYQQALGQGPQFIFQYYEEEERQRGNFPDRFSGHQFPNYSSELNVNALLLGDSALYLCASSSQGTDTQYFGPGTRLTVL.

This clone was counted between two and nine times. V gene TRBV5-1 combines with J gene TRBJ2-7, with TRBD1 matching over 7 bases. CDR1 is SGHRS, CDR2 YFSETQ, per germline. Losses at the gene ends were 2 bases for V and 3 bases for J; bases not matched to a gene: 8. This CDR3 is built from 15 residues. CDR3 nucleotide sequence: TGCGCCAGCAGCTTTGATCCGGGACAGAACTACGAGCAGTACTTC. Its translation: CASSFDPGQNYEQYF.

The chain carries TRBV7-3 and TRBJ2-1; TRBD2 aligns across 11 bases. CDR1 and CDR2 from the germline V gene are SGHTA and FQGTGA. This CDR3 has 17 residues. The J segment lost 8 bases and the V segment lost 4 bases, leaving 13 bases of the junction unmatched. CDR3 in amino acids: CASSSVTSGVFGDEQFF. The CDR3 nucleotides read TGTGCCAGCAGCTCCGTGACTAGCGGGGTTTTCGGGGATGAGCAGTTCTTC. The entire variable domain, with the rest obtained from reference TRBV7-3 and TRBJ2-1, is as follows: GAGVSQTPSNKVTEKGKYVELRCDPISGHTALYWYRQSLGQGPEFLIYFQGTGAADDSGLPNDRFFAVRPEGSVSTLKIQRTERGDSAVYLCASSSVTSGVFGDEQFFGPGTRLTVL.

This sequence joins TRBV7-9 and TRBJ1-1; D gene ambiguous. The CDR3 consists of 14 residues. Germline V gene data show CDR1 as SEHNR and CDR2 as FQNEAQ (reference sequence). V gave up 1 base and J gave up 4 bases, with 10 bases separating them. In DNA form, the CDR3 reads TGTGCCAGCAGCTTAGGGCAGCCAGGCACTGAAGCTTTCTTT. This sequence encodes CASSLGQPGTEAFF.

This rearrangement joins TRBV4-3 to TRBJ1-2; 9 nucleotides agree with TRBD1. This CDR3 spans 17 amino acids. Trimming removed 1 base from V and 5 bases from J; junction bases left unmatched: 11. CDR1 and CDR2 (germline): LGHNA, YSLEER. The CDR3 loop is CASSQATGTGSGYGYTF. For the CDR3, the DNA is TGCGCCAGCAGCCAAGCGACCGGGACAGGGTCTGGTTATGGCTACACCTTC.

In its sample, this clone was seen a few times. The chain has TRBV6-5 and TRBJ2-3; D is uncertain. Germline V CDR1 and CDR2: MNHEY, SVGAGI. This CDR3 contains 14 residues. Trimming cost V 10 bases and J 1 base, with 15 bases left between them. CDR3 DNA sequence: TGTGCCACCGCCCCAAGCGCCGGCACAGATACGCAGTATTTT. Translation gives CATAPSAGTDTQYF.

A few counts support this clone. The chain carries TRBV6-5 and TRBJ2-7; 11 nucleotides match TRBD1. Trimming at V came to 2 bases and at J to 5 bases, leaving 5 bases not matched to a gene. Germline V CDR1 and CDR2: MNHEY, SVGAGI. CDR3 length: 15 amino acids. The CDR3 DNA is TGTGCCAGCAGTTACACCGGGACAGGGGGAAACGAGCAGTACTTC. Residues: CASSYTGTGGNEQYF.

V usage is TRBV7-9 and J usage is TRBJ1-5; D possibly corresponds to TRBD1 (6 bases). V lost 5 bases and J 6 bases, leaving 17 bases between the germline ends. CDR3 length: 15 residues. CDR1 SEHNR and CDR2 FQNEAQ come from the germline V gene (reference sequence). CDR3 coding DNA: TGTGCCAGCAGCGCCGGGGGGGGGCTGGTTCAGCCCCAGCATTTT. Its translation is CASSAGGGLVQPQHF.

This clone has only a few counts. The CDR3 DNA is TGTGCCAGCAGCGTCCAGTTCCAAGAGACCCAGTACTTC. It translates to CASSVQFQETQYF. This sequence joins TRBV4-2 and TRBJ2-5; no firm D call. V lost 5 bases, J lost 1 base, and 8 bases lay in between. Germline assignment: CDR1 LGHNA and CDR2 YNFKEQ. CDR3 length: 13 residues.

This clone was counted only a few times. V gene TRBV7-2 combines with J gene TRBJ2-1; 7 bases line up with TRBD1. V shed 7 bases and J 8 bases; nucleotides not matched to a gene: 14. Germline CDR1 and CDR2: SGHTA and FQGNSA. This CDR3 comprises 15 residues. The CDR3 region is CASTISTGPHDEQFF. CDR3 nucleotides: TGTGCCAGCACCATATCGACAGGGCCCCACGATGAGCAGTTCTTC.

This clone appeared a few times. The chain uses TRBV5-1 and TRBJ2-5, with TRBD1 as a possible D gene (6 bases). CDR1 is SGHRS, CDR2 YFSETQ, per germline. The V gene lost 3 bases and the J gene lost 1 base, with 10 bases spanning the gap. This CDR3 contains 14 residues. The CDR3 reads CASSSPTGQETQYF. CDR3 bases: TGCGCCAGCAGCTCCCCGACAGGCCAAGAGACCCAGTACTTC.

This clone was counted a few times. V gene TRBV19 combines with J gene TRBJ1-5; 9 bases map to TRBD1. CDR3 size: 16 residues. J lost 2 bases, V lost 5 bases, and 7 bases had no gene match. Germline-derived CDR1 and CDR2 are LNHDA and SQIVND (reference sequence). The chain's CDR3 is CASSGRDRDGNQPQHF. DNA for the CDR3: TGTGCCAGTAGTGGCCGGGACAGGGATGGCAATCAGCCCCAGCATTTT.

The chain employs TRBV14 and TRBJ1-6; no clear D gene. Trimming took 0 bases from V and 8 from J, leaving 5 bases between them. There are 13 residues in the CDR3. The germline V gene encodes CDR1 SGHDN and CDR2 FVKESK. The CDR3 DNA sequence: TGTGCCAGCAGCCAAGACGGAGATTCACCCCTCCACTTT. Protein product: CASSQDGDSPLHF.

The rearrangement joins TRBV2 to TRBJ2-7, with a possible D match to TRBD1 (5 bases). The CDR3 totals 14 residues. Germline CDR1 and CDR2: SNHLY and FYNNEI. The germline V and J ends were trimmed by 8 bases and 3 bases, with 17 bases remaining between them. CDR3 residues: CASAPNSDSYEQYF. The DNA of the CDR3 is TGTGCCAGCGCCCCTAACTCCGACAGCTACGAGCAGTACTTC.

The chain couples TRBV30 to TRBJ1-2; 9 nucleotides align to TRBD1. Losses at the gene ends were 3 bases for V and 7 bases for J; bases not matched to a gene: 9. The CDR3 has 14 amino acids. The germline V gene has CDR1 GTSNPN and CDR2 SVGIG (reference sequence). In DNA form, the CDR3 reads TGTGCCTGGAGGCTGGACAGGGGATCCGGTGGCTACACCTTC. It is translated as CAWRLDRGSGGYTF.

This clone was seen a handful of times. The V gene is TRBV5-1, the J gene TRBJ1-1, with 10 bases identical to TRBD1. The V segment lost 0 bases and the J segment 5 bases; nucleotides outside the gene matches: 4. Germline values: CDR1 SGHRS, CDR2 YFSETQ. The CDR3 runs to 15 residues. This CDR3 reads CASSLGGQGGTEAFF. CDR3 DNA: TGCGCCAGCAGCTTGGGCGGACAGGGGGGTACTGAAGCTTTCTTT. Variable domain in full (rest from reference TRBV5-1 and TRBJ1-1): KAGVTQTPRYLIKTRGQQVTLSCSPISGHRSVSWYQQTPGQGLQFLFEYFSETQRNKGNFPGRFSGRQFSNSRSEMNVSTLELGDSALYLCASSLGGQGGTEAFFGQGTRLTVV.

The chain carries TRBV5-4 and TRBJ2-7; D is possibly TRBD2 (6 bases). The V gene's germline CDR1 is SGHNT and CDR2 YYREEE (reference sequence). The ends were cut back, 3 bases at V and 4 bases at J, with 11 bases in the middle. The CDR3 runs to 13 residues. Here the CDR3 reads CASSWRDGYEQYF. The CDR3 DNA reads TGTGCCAGCAGCTGGAGGGACGGGTACGAGCAGTACTTC.

The rearrangement uses TRBV7-6 and TRBJ2-7, with D uncertain. Germline CDR1 is SGHVS and CDR2 is FNYEAQ. V dropped 5 bases and J dropped 3 bases, with 11 bases sitting between them. This CDR3 has 13 amino acids. CDR3 nucleotides: TGTGCCAGCAGCCCTTCTCACAGCTACGAGCAGTACTTC. The encoded protein is CASSPSHSYEQYF.

CDR3 sequence (DNA): TGTGCCAGCAGCTCTCCGGGACAGCTCTACGAGCAGTACTTC. Translated, it gives CASSSPGQLYEQYF. The chain has TRBV7-2 and TRBJ2-7; 7 positions match TRBD1. This CDR3 region has 14 residues. V shed 4 bases and J 3 bases; nucleotides not matched to a gene: 6. Germline lookup yields CDR1 SGHTA and CDR2 FQGNSA.

This clone appeared a few times. J is TRBJ1-2 and V is TRBV5-1; D not certain. V was clipped by 1 base and J by 3 bases, with 10 bases between them. Germline V gene data show CDR1 as SGHRS and CDR2 as YFSETQ. CDR3 length equals 14 residues. DNA for the CDR3: TGCGCCAGCAGCTTGTTCGACGGGGACTATGGCTACACCTTC. Its translation: CASSLFDGDYGYTF.

A single count supports this clone. This chain uses TRBV11-3 with TRBJ1-4; D perhaps matches TRBD1 (6 bases). CDR3 length equals 15 residues. Germline-derived CDR1 and CDR2 are SGHNT and YENEEA. The V and J ends lost 4 bases and 16 bases respectively, with 25 bases between them. DNA of the CDR3: TGTGCCAGCAGCTGGGCAGGGGACCAAACTAAGGTGGAGTTTTTT. Encoded protein: CASSWAGDQTKVEFF. The whole variable domain, filled in from reference TRBV11-3 and TRBJ1-4, reads EAGVVQSPRYKIIEKKQPVAFWCNPISGHNTLYWYLQNLGQGPELLIRYENEEAVDDSQLPKDRFSAERLKGVDSTLKIQPAELGDSAVYLCASSWAGDQTKVEFFGSGTQLSVL.

The chain is built from TRBV28 and TRBJ1-1; D might be TRBD1 (6 bases). CDR1 and CDR2 from the germline V gene are MDHEN and SYDVKM. The CDR3 spans 18 residues. The ends were cut back, 5 bases at V and 3 bases at J, with 25 bases in the middle. CDR3 residues: CASSPDRPTKGVDTEAFF. CDR3 sequence (DNA): TGTGCCAGCAGTCCGGACAGACCAACAAAAGGGGTTGACACTGAAGCTTTCTTT.

J is TRBJ1-4 and V is TRBV11-2; 7 bases match TRBD1. V was clipped by 2 bases and J by 7 bases; unmatched bases: 13. The CDR3 is made up of 17 amino acids. CDR1 and CDR2 from the germline V gene are SGHAT and FQNNGV. The DNA of the CDR3 is TGTGCCAGCAGCTTATTCGGTATGACAGGGAGCGCTGAAAAACTGTTTTTT. Its protein product is CASSLFGMTGSAEKLFF.

CDR3 in amino acids: CATSRDHQGPDTQYF. As DNA, the CDR3 is TGTGCCACCAGCAGAGATCATCAGGGCCCAGATACGCAGTATTTT. V usage is TRBV15 and J usage is TRBJ2-3, with D perhaps matching TRBD1 (5 bases). Trimming took off 0 bases at V and 4 bases at J, with 11 bases between the two ends. This CDR3 is built from 15 residues. CDR1 and CDR2 from the germline V gene are LNHNV and YYDKDF (reference sequence).

The rearrangement links TRBV27 to TRBJ2-7; possibly TRBD1 for D (5 bases). The V and J ends lost 8 bases and 5 bases respectively, with 22 bases between them. The CDR3 loop spans 15 amino acids. Germline V gives CDR1 MNHEY, CDR2 SMNVEV (reference sequence). The CDR3 bases are TGTGCCAGCGGGCGCTTCGCACAGGTGGGAAACGAGCAGTACTTC. It yields the protein CASGRFAQVGNEQYF.

The chain combines TRBV11-2 with TRBJ2-7, with TRBD1 matching over 9 bases. J gave up 3 bases and V 5 bases, and 8 bases lay outside the gene matches. This CDR3 is 15 amino acids long. The germline V gene encodes CDR1 SGHAT and CDR2 FQNNGV. This CDR3 reads CASSGLRDRVYEQYF. For the CDR3, the DNA is TGTGCCAGCAGCGGCCTGCGGGACAGGGTCTACGAGCAGTACTTC.

CDR3: CASSVAAGYSYEQYF. The CDR3 DNA follows: TGTGCCAGCAGCGTAGCAGCAGGGTACTCCTACGAGCAGTACTTC. The V and J genes are TRBV9 and TRBJ2-7, with a possible D match to TRBD1 (5 bases). The CDR3 length is 15 residues. V lost 0 bases and J lost 0, with 10 bases in between. The germline gives CDR1 SGDLS, CDR2 YYNGEE.

This clone was detected only a few times. J is TRBJ2-2 and V is TRBV10-3, with 7 bases matching TRBD1. The CDR3 consists of 14 residues. V dropped 4 bases and J dropped 3; count of bases not matched to a gene: 2. Per the germline V gene, CDR1 is ENHRY and CDR2 is SYGVKD. The CDR3 bases are TGTGCCATCAGTGGGGACAGCGACACCGGGGAGCTGTTTTTT. Its translation is CAISGDSDTGELFF.